This T cell receptor beta chain was recorded in a study of T-cell memory formation after mild COVID-19. General study results and limits: Cross-reactive memory apparently joined, as some responding clones appeared in pre-infection memory.

This clonotype was observed a handful of times. The antigen is undetermined. The CDR3 runs 15 residues. Germline values: CDR1 SGHTA, CDR2 FQGNSA. With 6 bases clipped from V and 4 bases from J, the junction kept 8 bases outside the gene matches. TCRdb passed the 5' RACE reads through MiXCR, listing each CDR3 protein once. The sample has roughly 600,000 distinct CDR3 sequences, around 17% seen once; the top ten hold about 12%. The specimen was PBMCs or a T cell subset sorted from them (not recorded which). The J gene is TRBJ2-3, the V gene TRBV7-2; TRBD1 agrees at 9 bases. This clonotype was obtained from an adult woman who had mild COVID-19 (a few samples of this study predate the infection). Cell type and time point are not known. CDR3 in DNA: TGTGCCAGCAGGGTAGGGACAGGGTTTGCAGATACGCAGTATTTT. As protein: CASRVGTGFADTQYF.